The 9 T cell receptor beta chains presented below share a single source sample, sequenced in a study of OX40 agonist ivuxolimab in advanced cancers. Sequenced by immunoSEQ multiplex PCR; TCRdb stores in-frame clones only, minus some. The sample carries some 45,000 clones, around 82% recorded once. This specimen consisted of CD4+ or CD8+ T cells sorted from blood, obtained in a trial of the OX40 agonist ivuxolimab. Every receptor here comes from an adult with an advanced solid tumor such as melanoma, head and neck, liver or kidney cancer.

This CDR3 reads CASSSIYNEQFF. Here the CDR3 DNA reads TGTGCCAGCAGTTCTATCTACAATGAGCAGTTCTTC. The chain has TRBV27 and TRBJ2-1; D is unclear. CDR3 length equals 12 residues. CDR1 and CDR2 (germline): MNHEY, SMNVEV (reference sequence). Trimming shortened V by 4 bases and J by 3 bases, and 4 bases separated the two germline ends.

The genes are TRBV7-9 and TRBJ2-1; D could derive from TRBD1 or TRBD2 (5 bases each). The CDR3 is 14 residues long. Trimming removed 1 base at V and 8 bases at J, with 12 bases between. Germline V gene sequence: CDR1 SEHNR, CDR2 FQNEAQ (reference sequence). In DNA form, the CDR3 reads TGTGCCAGCAGCTTAGATGGGACGCCAGATGAGCAGTTCTTC. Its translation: CASSLDGTPDEQFF.

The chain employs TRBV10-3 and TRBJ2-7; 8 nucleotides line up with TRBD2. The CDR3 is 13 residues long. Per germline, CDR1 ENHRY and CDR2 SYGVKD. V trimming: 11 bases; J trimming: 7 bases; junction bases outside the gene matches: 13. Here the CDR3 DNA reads TGTGCCCATCAGGAGACTAGCGTAGGGGAGCAGTACTTC. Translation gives CAHQETSVGEQYF.

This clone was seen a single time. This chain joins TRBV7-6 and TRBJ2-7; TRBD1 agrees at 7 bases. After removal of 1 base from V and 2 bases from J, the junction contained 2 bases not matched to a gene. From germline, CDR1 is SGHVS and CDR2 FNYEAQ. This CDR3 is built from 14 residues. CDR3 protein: CASSLVGQAYEQYF. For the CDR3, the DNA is TGTGCCAGCAGCTTAGTCGGACAGGCCTACGAGCAGTACTTC.

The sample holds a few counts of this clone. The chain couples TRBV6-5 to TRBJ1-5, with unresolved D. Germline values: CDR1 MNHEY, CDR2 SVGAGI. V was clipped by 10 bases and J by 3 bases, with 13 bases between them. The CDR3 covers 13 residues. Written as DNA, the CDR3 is TGTGCCAAAAAGCGAGGGTTCAATCAGCCCCAGCATTTT. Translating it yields CAKKRGFNQPQHF.

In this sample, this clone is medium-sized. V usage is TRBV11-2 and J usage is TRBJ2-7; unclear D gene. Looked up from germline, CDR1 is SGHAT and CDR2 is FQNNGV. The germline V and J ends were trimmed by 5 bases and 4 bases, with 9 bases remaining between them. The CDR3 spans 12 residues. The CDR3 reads CASSAYSYEQYF. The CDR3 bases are TGTGCCAGCAGCGCTTATAGTTACGAGCAGTACTTC.

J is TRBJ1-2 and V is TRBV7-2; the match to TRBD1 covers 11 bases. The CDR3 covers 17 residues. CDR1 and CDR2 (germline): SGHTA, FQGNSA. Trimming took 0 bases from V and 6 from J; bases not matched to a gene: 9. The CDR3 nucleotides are TGTGCCAGCAGCTTAGCTGCCGGGACAGGGGGGATGAATGGCTACACCTTC. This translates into CASSLAAGTGGMNGYTF.

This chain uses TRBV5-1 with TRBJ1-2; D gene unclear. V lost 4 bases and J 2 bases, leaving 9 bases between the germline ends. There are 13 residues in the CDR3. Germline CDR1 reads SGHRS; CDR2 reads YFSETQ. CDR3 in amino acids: CASSPGGNYGYTF. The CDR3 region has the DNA TGCGCCAGCAGCCCCGGAGGGAACTATGGCTACACCTTC.

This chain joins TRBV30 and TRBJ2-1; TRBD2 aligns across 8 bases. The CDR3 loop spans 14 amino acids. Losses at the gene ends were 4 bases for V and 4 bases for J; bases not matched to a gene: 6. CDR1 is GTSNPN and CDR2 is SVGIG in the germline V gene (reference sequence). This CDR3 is CAWKPAGAYNEQFF. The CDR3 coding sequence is TGTGCCTGGAAGCCAGCGGGAGCATACAATGAGCAGTTCTTC.